This TCR beta chain was identified during a study of cytomegalovirus exposure and HLA in healthy donors. Overall study findings and caveats: Rarity held for most TCR sequences, but there were some public TCRs that occurred in many donors.

Everyone who donated was a healthy bone marrow donor. As regards this clone: Its antigen is unidentified. Other DNA sequences in the same sample also yield this CDR3.

Primers: 60 Vbeta forward and 13 Jbeta reverse. The assay was immunoSEQ multiplex PCR, and TCRdb's table has in-frame clones only and misses some. The data hold about 180,000 clones, with 79% observed a single time. CDR3 length: 15 amino acids. The germline V gene encodes CDR1 SEHNR and CDR2 FQNEAQ (reference sequence). V was pared by 9 bases and J by 3 bases, with 14 bases of the junction left unmatched. Source material: PBMCs. This sequence was found in a woman aged 40 to 49 in good health and CMV-seronegative. This rearrangement joins TRBV7-9 to TRBJ2-7, with TRBD2 matching 7 bases. CDR3 amino acids: CASIPSGTTSYEQYF. CDR3 bases: TGTGCCAGTATCCCATCCGGGACTACAAGCTACGAGCAGTACTTC. The full variable domain, completed using reference TRBV7-9 and TRBJ2-7, is DTGVSQNPRHKITKRGQNVTFRCDPISEHNRLYWYRQTLGQGPEFLTYFQNEAQLEKSRLLSDRFSAERPKGSFSTLEIQRTEQGDSAMYLCASIPSGTTSYEQYFGPGTRLTVT.